These T cell receptor beta chains were read from a single sample in a study of blood T cell repertoires in COVID-19. The table came from immunoSEQ multiplex PCR; TCRdb's copy has only in-frame clones and leaves some out. The profile shows under 80,000 clones, around 83% of them singletons. Sequencing was performed on peripheral blood. Receptor source: a woman in her fifties or sixties with acute or convalescent COVID-19. Each CDR3 is given with its conserved first and last residue. A D gene is named only where the DNA matches it firmly. Expanded clones are given a class, and other clones once, few, many or no size at all.

>TRBV19|.|TRBJ1-1|.
CASSPDYSEAFF
TGTGCCAGTAGTCCCGACTACAGCGAAGCTTTCTTT
>TRBV3-1/TRBV3-2|.|TRBJ2-7|TRBD2
CASSLFERGATYEQYF
TGTGCCAGCAGCCTCTTTGAGCGGGGAGCAACCTACGAGCAGTACTTC
>TRBV12-3/TRBV12-4|.|TRBJ1-1|.
CASTPFGTEAFF
TGTGCCAGCACCCCCTTCGGCACTGAAGCTTTCTTT
>TRBV2|.|TRBJ1-5|TRBD1
CASSRTGNNQPQHF
TGTGCCAGCAGTCGGACAGGAAACAATCAGCCCCAGCATTTT
>TRBV5-6|.|TRBJ2-1|.
CASSFTTEYNEQFF
TGTGCCAGCAGCTTCACGACAGAATACAATGAGCAGTTCTTC
>TRBV20-1|.|TRBJ1-2|TRBD1
CSASGQGLSHGYTF
TGCAGTGCCAGTGGACAGGGGCTGTCTCATGGCTACACCTTC
>TRBV5-4|.|TRBJ1-6|.
CASSLEGQGSPLHF
TGTGCCAGCAGCTTGGAGGGGCAGGGTTCACCCCTCCACTTT
>TRBV11-2|once|TRBJ1-4|TRBD1
CASSSIGTGGLGEKLFF
TGTGCCAGCAGCTCTATCGGGACAGGGGGTCTTGGGGAAAAACTGTTTTTT
>TRBV2|.|TRBJ1-3|.
CASNQGQAGNTIYF
TGTGCCAGCAACCAGGGGCAAGCTGGAAACACCATATATTTT
>TRBV18|.|TRBJ2-3|TRBD2
CASSFSTSGGAADTQYF
TGTGCCAGCTCATTCTCAACTAGCGGGGGGGCAGCTGATACGCAGTATTTT
>TRBV7-3|.|TRBJ2-2|.
CASSLKDAGTGELFF
TGTGCCAGCAGCTTAAAGGACGCGGGAACCGGGGAGCTGTTTTTT
>TRBV3-1/TRBV3-2|.|TRBJ2-4|TRBD1
CASSQTPTGGRTKNIQYF
TGTGCCAGCAGCCAAACCCCAACAGGGGGCAGAACCAAAAACATTCAGTACTTC
>TRBV6-5|.|TRBJ1-2|.
CASITPGGNYGYTF
TGTGCCAGCATTACCCCGGGGGGCAACTATGGCTACACCTTC
>TRBV9|.|TRBJ2-7|.
CASSVVSGEQYF
TGTGCCAGCAGCGTAGTGTCGGGCGAGCAGTACTTC
>TRBV7-6|.|TRBJ2-1|TRBD2
CASSLVLRERGARRGEQFF
TGTGCCAGCAGCTTAGTCCTTCGGGAGCGGGGGGCCAGAAGGGGAGAGCAGTTCTTC
>TRBV10-2|.|TRBJ1-1|.
CASSVGRGRYLNTEAFF
TGCGCCAGCAGTGTTGGCCGAGGCCGCTACCTGAACACTGAAGCTTTCTTT
>TRBV19|once|TRBJ1-1|TRBD1
CASSIGTVVSEAFF
TGTGCCAGTAGTATTGGGACAGTCGTCTCTGAAGCTTTCTTT
>TRBV18|.|TRBJ2-7|TRBD1
CATPDREGRYF
TGTGCCACTCCGGACAGGGAAGGGAGGTACTTC
>TRBV2|.|TRBJ1-1|.
CASSEQGYTEAFF
TGTGCCAGCAGTGAACAGGGGTACACTGAAGCTTTCTTT
>TRBV19|.|TRBJ1-1|TRBD1
CASSIQGAKTEAFF
TGTGCCAGTAGTATACAGGGGGCTAAGACTGAAGCTTTCTTT
>TRBV30|.|TRBJ1-1|TRBD1
CAWATGRLRMNTEAFF
TGTGCCTGGGCGACAGGGCGATTGAGAATGAACACTGAAGCTTTCTTT
>TRBV29-1|.|TRBJ2-1|.
CSSGHTINEQFF
TGCAGCTCAGGACATACCATCAATGAGCAGTTCTTC
>TRBV5-1|.|TRBJ2-2|.
CASMEDPTTGELFF
TGCGCCAGCATGGAGGACCCCACTACCGGGGAGCTGTTTTTT
>TRBV5-6|.|TRBJ2-2|TRBD2
CASSSMTSMAGELFF
TGTGCCAGCAGTTCCATGACTAGCATGGCCGGGGAGCTGTTTTTT
>TRBV3-1/TRBV3-2|.|TRBJ1-6|.
CASSPSQGFGYNSPLHF
TGTGCCAGCAGCCCCTCCCAGGGATTCGGGTATAATTCACCCCTCCACTTT
>TRBV4-1|.|TRBJ2-7|TRBD2
CASSSPGTRYEQYF
TGCGCCAGCAGCTCACCCGGGACTAGGTACGAGCAGTACTTC
>TRBV7-2|.|TRBJ1-2|.
CASSPSGAGRRHYGYTF
TGTGCCAGCAGCCCGTCTGGGGCGGGGCGGAGGCACTATGGCTACACCTTC
>TRBV2|.|TRBJ1-4|TRBD1
CASNRDRSEKLFF
TGTGCCAGCAACCGGGACAGGAGTGAAAAACTGTTTTTT
>TRBV7-7|once|TRBJ2-3|TRBD2
CASSPGLAGTQYF
TGTGCCAGCAGTCCTGGACTAGCCGGTACGCAGTATTTT
>TRBV6-4|.|TRBJ2-3|TRBD2
CASSIEAGGDTQYF
TGTGCCAGCTCGATTGAAGCGGGGGGAGATACGCAGTATTTT
>TRBV6-6|.|TRBJ2-2|TRBD1
CASSGPGQANTGELFF
TGTGCCAGCAGCGGTCCGGGACAGGCGAACACCGGGGAGCTGTTTTTT
>TRBV11-2|.|TRBJ2-2|.
CASSLEGHTGELFF
TGTGCCAGCAGCTTAGAGGGGCACACGGGGGAGCTGTTTTTT
>TRBV6-6|.|TRBJ2-7|TRBD1
CASRNGGTGSYEQYF
TGTGCCAGCAGGAACGGAGGGACAGGCTCCTACGAGCAGTACTTC
>TRBV27|.|TRBJ2-3|.
CASSRSGVADTQYF
TGTGCCAGCAGTCGGTCGGGGGTGGCAGATACGCAGTATTTT
>TRBV18|.|TRBJ2-1|TRBD2
CASSPPDHRLADNEQFF
TGTGCCAGCTCACCACCGGACCACCGACTAGCCGACAATGAGCAGTTCTTC